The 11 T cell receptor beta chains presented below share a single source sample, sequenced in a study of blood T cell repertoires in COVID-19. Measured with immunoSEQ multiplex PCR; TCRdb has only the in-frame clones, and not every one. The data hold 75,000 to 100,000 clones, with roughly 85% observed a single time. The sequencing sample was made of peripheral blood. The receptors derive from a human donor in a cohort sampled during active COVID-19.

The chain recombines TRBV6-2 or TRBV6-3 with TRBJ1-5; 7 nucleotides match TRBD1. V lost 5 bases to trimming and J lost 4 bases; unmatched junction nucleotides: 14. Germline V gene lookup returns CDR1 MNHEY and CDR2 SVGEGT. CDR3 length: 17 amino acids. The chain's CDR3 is CASSPSNRGSGNQPQHF. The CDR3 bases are TGTGCCAGCAGTCCGTCGAACAGGGGATCCGGGAATCAGCCCCAGCATTTT.

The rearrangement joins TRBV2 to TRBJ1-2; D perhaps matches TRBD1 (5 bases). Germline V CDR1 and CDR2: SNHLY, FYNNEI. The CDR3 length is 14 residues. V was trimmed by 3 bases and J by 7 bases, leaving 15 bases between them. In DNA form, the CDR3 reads TGTGCCAGCAGTGATCGGGGGGGACCTAGTGGCTACACCTTC. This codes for CASSDRGGPSGYTF.

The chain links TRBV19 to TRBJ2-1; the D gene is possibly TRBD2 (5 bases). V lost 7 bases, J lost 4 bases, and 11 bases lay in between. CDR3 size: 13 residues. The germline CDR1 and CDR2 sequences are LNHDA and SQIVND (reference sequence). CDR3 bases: TGTGCCAGTATTATCCGGGATTACAATGAGCAGTTCTTC. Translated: CASIIRDYNEQFF.

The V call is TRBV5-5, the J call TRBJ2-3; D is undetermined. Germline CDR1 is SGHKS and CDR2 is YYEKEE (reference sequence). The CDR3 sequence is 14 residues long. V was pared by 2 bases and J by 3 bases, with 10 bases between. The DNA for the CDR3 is TGTGCCAGCAGCTTCGCGCGTATTACAGATACGCAGTATTTT. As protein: CASSFARITDTQYF.

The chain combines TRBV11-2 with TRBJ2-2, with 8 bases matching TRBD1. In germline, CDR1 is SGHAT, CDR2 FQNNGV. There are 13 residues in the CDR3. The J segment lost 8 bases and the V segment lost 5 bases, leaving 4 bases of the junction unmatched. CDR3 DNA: TGTGCCAGCAGCCGCGACAGGGGTGGGGAGCTGTTTTTT. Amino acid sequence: CASSRDRGGELFF.

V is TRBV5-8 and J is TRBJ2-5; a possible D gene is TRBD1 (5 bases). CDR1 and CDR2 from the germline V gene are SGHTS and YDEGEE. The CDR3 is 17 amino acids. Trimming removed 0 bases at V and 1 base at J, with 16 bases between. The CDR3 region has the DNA TGTGCCAGCAGCTTGGTCGTCGGCAGGGCCTTCCAAGAGACCCAGTACTTC. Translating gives CASSLVVGRAFQETQYF.

The CDR3 protein is CASSASGRAGYNEQFF. DNA of the CDR3: TGTGCCAGTAGTGCTAGCGGGAGGGCCGGTTACAATGAGCAGTTCTTC. The genes are TRBV19 and TRBJ2-1, with 12 bases identical to TRBD2. Germline V gives CDR1 LNHDA, CDR2 SQIVND (reference sequence). The V gene end was trimmed by 5 bases and the J gene end by 4 bases; junction bases not matched to a gene: 6. This CDR3 is built from 16 residues.

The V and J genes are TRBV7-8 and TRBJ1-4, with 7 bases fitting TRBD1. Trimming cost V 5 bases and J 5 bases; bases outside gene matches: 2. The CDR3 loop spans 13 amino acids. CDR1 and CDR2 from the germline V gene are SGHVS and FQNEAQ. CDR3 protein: CASSPGQNEKLFF. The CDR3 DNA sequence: TGTGCCAGCAGCCCGGGACAGAATGAAAAACTGTTTTTT.

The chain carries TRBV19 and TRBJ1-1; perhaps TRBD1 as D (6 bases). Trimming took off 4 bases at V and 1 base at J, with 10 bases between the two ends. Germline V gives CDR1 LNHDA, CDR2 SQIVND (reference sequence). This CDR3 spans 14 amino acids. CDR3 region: CASSRTETNTEAFF. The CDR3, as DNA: TGTGCCAGTAGTAGGACAGAGACGAACACTGAAGCTTTCTTT.

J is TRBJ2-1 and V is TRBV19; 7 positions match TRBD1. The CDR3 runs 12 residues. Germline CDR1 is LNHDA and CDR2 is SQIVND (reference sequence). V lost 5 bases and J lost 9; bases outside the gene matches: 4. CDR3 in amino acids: CASSATGVEQFF. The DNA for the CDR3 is TGTGCCAGTAGTGCCACAGGGGTTGAGCAGTTCTTC.

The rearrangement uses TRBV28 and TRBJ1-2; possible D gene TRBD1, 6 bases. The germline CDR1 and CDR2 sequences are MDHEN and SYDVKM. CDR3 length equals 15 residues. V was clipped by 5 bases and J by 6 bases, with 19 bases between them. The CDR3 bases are TGTGCCAGCAGTCCACCAGGGGACGGTGAGGATGGCTACACCTTC. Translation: CASSPPGDGEDGYTF.